A selection of T cell receptor beta chains follows, all from one sample in a study of beta chain features in type 1 diabetes. Here immunoSEQ multiplex PCR was the method, and the copy in TCRdb shows in-frame clones only, minus some. The repertoire holds under 90,000 clones, with under 35% as singletons. Input material: stem cell memory CD4+ T cells from blood. The receptors stem from a woman aged 18-29 years in good health. The CDR3 runs from the conserved cysteine through the conserved F or W. A D gene is named only where the DNA matches it firmly. A row's size may be missing; if present it is once, few, many or a size class.

DNA	CDR3	V	size	J	length	D
TGTGCCTGGAGTGACGACAGGGTTTCGGACTATAATTCACCCCTCCACTTT	CAWSDDRVSDYNSPLHF	TRBV30	NA	TRBJ1-6	17	TRBD1
TGTGCCAGCAGAGTGCGGGGGGGGGAAGAGTACGAGCAGTACTTC	CASRVRGGEEYEQYF	TRBV27	few	TRBJ2-7	15	TRBD2
TGTGCCAGCAGCCAAGAAGGACTAGCGGGAGGGTACAATGAGCAGTTCTTC	CASSQEGLAGGYNEQFF	TRBV4-2	NA	TRBJ2-1	17	TRBD2
TGTGCCAGCAAACCGAGAAACACCGGGGAGCTGTTTTTT	CASKPRNTGELFF	TRBV25-1	NA	TRBJ2-2	13	NA
TGTGCCTGGACCTCAACCGCAGGGGCGAACACCGGGGAGCTGTTTTTT	CAWTSTAGANTGELFF	TRBV30	few	TRBJ2-2	16	NA
TGCGCCAGCACCGCAGCCGGGGGAGACTATGGCTACACCTTC	CASTAAGGDYGYTF	TRBV5-1	few	TRBJ1-2	14	NA
TGTGCCAGCAGCTTAGCCGGGACAGGGTACGGTCAGCCCCAGCATTTT	CASSLAGTGYGQPQHF	TRBV7-8	NA	TRBJ1-5	16	TRBD1
TGTGCCAGCATTGGGAGTAGCTCCTACAATGAGCAGTTCTTC	CASIGSSSYNEQFF	TRBV2	few	TRBJ2-1	14	NA
TGTGCCAGCAGCTTGGCCAGGGGGGTTGGTAATGAGCAGTTCTTC	CASSLARGVGNEQFF	TRBV5-4	few	TRBJ2-1	15	NA
TGTGCCAGCAGCTTAGCGATACTAGCGGGAGGAGAGACCCAGTACTTC	CASSLAILAGGETQYF	TRBV7-9	NA	TRBJ2-5	16	TRBD2
TGTGCCAGCAGTCTTGGACAGGGACGAAACGAGCAGTACTTC	CASSLGQGRNEQYF	TRBV27	NA	TRBJ2-7	14	TRBD1
TGTGCCAGCAGTGTCGCGGCGGGAGGGACCGGGACCCAGTACTTC	CASSVAAGGTGTQYF	TRBV2	NA	TRBJ2-5	15	TRBD2
TGCGCCAGCAGCCTGGGGGTTGGGACAGGTAATTCACCCCTCCACTTT	CASSLGVGTGNSPLHF	TRBV5-1	NA	TRBJ1-6	16	TRBD1
TGCAGCGCTCAAAGTGGGACAGTAGAGACCCAGTACTTC	CSAQSGTVETQYF	TRBV29-1	NA	TRBJ2-5	13	TRBD1
TGTGCCAGCAGCTTACGGTGGGCAGGGCTCGTTGGTGGGGAGACCCAGTACTTC	CASSLRWAGLVGGETQYF	TRBV7-2	NA	TRBJ2-5	18	NA
TGTGCCAGCAGCCCGACAGGGGCAGATACGCAGTATTTT	CASSPTGADTQYF	TRBV11-3	NA	TRBJ2-3	13	TRBD1
TGTGCCAGCAGTGAAGGGACGGGTGGACAGGGGGCCAGGCAGTTCTTC	CASSEGTGGQGARQFF	TRBV2	NA	TRBJ2-1	16	TRBD1
TGTGCCAGCAGCTTAGGGGGCAGCCAATCCTACGAGCAGTACTTC	CASSLGGSQSYEQYF	TRBV7-6	few	TRBJ2-7	15	NA
TGTGCCAGCTCACCAGGGACAGGCCCAGGGCCCTACGAGCAGTACTTC	CASSPGTGPGPYEQYF	TRBV18	NA	TRBJ2-7	16	TRBD1
TGTGCCAGCAGCAGAAGGCGGGACGAGTGCGAGCAGTTCTTC	CASSRRRDECEQFF	TRBV21-1	NA	TRBJ2-1	14	NA
TGTGCCAGCAGCCTAACCATGAACACTGAAGCTTTCTTT	CASSLTMNTEAFF	TRBV6-4	NA	TRBJ1-1	13	NA
TGCGCCAGCAGCATCAGCGGGAGAGGAGAGACCCAGTACTTC	CASSISGRGETQYF	TRBV5-1	NA	TRBJ2-5	14	TRBD2
TGTGCCAGCAGTGAAGCACTAGGGGGGGATCCTAACTATGGCTACACCTTC	CASSEALGGDPNYGYTF	TRBV25-1	few	TRBJ1-2	17	NA
TGTGCCAGCATCGAGCTACAGTTAGGAGGCTCACCCCTCCACTTT	CASIELQLGGSPLHF	TRBV2	NA	TRBJ1-6	15	NA
TGTGCCAGCAGCCGTCGACAGGGAGATACAGAGACCCAGTACTTC	CASSRRQGDTETQYF	TRBV11-2	NA	TRBJ2-5	15	TRBD1
TGCGCCAGCAGCTTAGAGGGGGACGACTATGGCTACACCTTC	CASSLEGDDYGYTF	TRBV5-1	few	TRBJ1-2	14	NA